Listed here is a single T cell receptor (beta chain). Antigen specificity is unknown. This record belongs to a study of response to subunit inactivated influenza vaccine. Trimming left V 7 bases short and J 2 bases short, with 11 bases between. From germline, CDR1 is MNHEY and CDR2 SVGEGT. CDR3 length: 13 amino acids. From the RT-PCR reads, TCRdb called clonotypes with MiXCR, one entry per CDR3 protein. Of fewer than 700,000 distinct CDR3 sequences in the sample, around 13% were seen once. Overall study results and limits: The authors proposed limited new T cell recruitment per seasonal influenza vaccination.

Sample: PBMCs from blood, taken 40 to 50 days after vaccination. The source is a man aged 45 to 65 who received an inactivated influenza vaccine. This sequence joins TRBV6-2 or TRBV6-3 and TRBJ1-2; D uncertain. The CDR3 nucleotides are TGTGCCAGCACCATAATTGCGAACTATGGCTACACCTTC. Protein product: CASTIIANYGYTF.